This TCR beta chain was retrieved from a study of OX40 agonist ivuxolimab in advanced cancers. On the study more broadly: Aged roughly 20 to 79 with a mean of roughly 65 years, they were more than 80% male.

Overall study results and limits: At 0.1 to 3.0 mg/kg and by week 6, clonal expansion occurred in CD4+ and CD8+ blood T cells.

Data came from immunoSEQ multiplex PCR; TCRdb stores just in-frame clones and leaves some out. The table has fewer than 25,000 clones, almost 85% seen once. This clone has a single count. Its specificity is unknown. The V gene's germline CDR1 is SGHTS and CDR2 YDEGEE. J lost 0 bases, V lost 4 bases, and 3 bases had no gene match. The CDR3 is 15 amino acids. The sequence came from an adult with an advanced solid tumor such as melanoma, head and neck, liver or kidney cancer. The source material was CD4+ or CD8+ T cells sorted from blood, sampled in a trial of the OX40 agonist ivuxolimab. V gene TRBV5-8 combines with J gene TRBJ2-3; 9 nucleotides agree with TRBD1. The CDR3 DNA reads as TGTGCCAGCAGCGAAGGGACAGGGAGCACAGATACGCAGTATTTT. Translating gives CASSEGTGSTDTQYF.